This T cell receptor beta chain stems from a study of CD8 T cells in Susac syndrome. CDR1 is DFQATT, CDR2 SNEGSKA, per germline (reference sequence). The CDR3 has 14 amino acids. Trimming took off 3 bases at V and 1 base at J, with 12 bases between the two ends. RNA in amounts of roughly 0.5 to 1 ug was reverse transcribed with random hexamers. MiXCR, run by TCRdb on the immunoSEQ multiplex PCR reads, gives a single entry per CDR3 protein. The repertoire holds roughly 150,000 distinct CDR3 sequences, with roughly 96% as singletons. Sequencing of TCR beta was performed on blood CD8+ and CD4+ T cells. The sequence was collected from a human donor with multiple sclerosis. The chain combines TRBV20-1 with TRBJ1-1; D call uncertain. Material: CD8+ T cells from PBMCs. CDR3 loop: CSARPAGENTEAFF. In nucleotides, the CDR3 is TGCAGTGCTAGGCCAGCAGGCGAGAACACTGAAGCTTTCTTT.